The rows below give T cell receptor beta chains drawn from one sample of a study of cytomegalovirus exposure and HLA in healthy donors. Clones were sequenced by immunoSEQ multiplex PCR, and TCRdb holds only the in-frame ones, with some missing. Among some 290,000 clones listed, around 90% were seen once. Sample: PBMCs. These receptors were taken from a man aged 25-45 years in good health and CMV-seronegative. CDR3s include the opening cysteine and the closing phenylalanine or tryptophan. The size entry is marked missing in some rows and otherwise reads once, few, many or a size class.

TRBJ2-3,-,TRBV6-1,CASSGLTGVTDTQYF
TRBJ1-5,-,TRBV28,CASSSVAGGYQPQHF
TRBJ2-1,-,TRBV25-1,CASSTGLAGRWNEQFF
TRBJ2-1,-,TRBV10-2,CASRDRGNEQFF
TRBJ2-2,-,TRBV27,CASRGGTGELFF
TRBJ2-3,-,TRBV5-6,CASSTGLRTDTQYF
TRBJ2-7,few,TRBV18,CASSSHPGKGYEQYF
TRBJ1-3,-,TRBV30,CAWSLVGAGGNTIYF
TRBJ1-1,-,TRBV27,CASSLSKGGRTEAFF
TRBJ1-1,-,TRBV10-3,CAISEWDSSNTEAFF
TRBJ2-7,-,TRBV19,CASSIAGGRSYEQYF
TRBJ2-1,-,TRBV2,CASSTDLSSYNEQFF
TRBJ2-7,-,TRBV15,CATRRETAYEQYF
TRBJ1-1,-,TRBV27,CATSRIGLVNTEAFF
TRBJ1-1,few,TRBV29-1,CSVRRGSTEAFF
TRBJ2-5,-,TRBV10-3,CAISVGGQETQYF
TRBJ1-1,-,TRBV4-1,CASSQGQPNTEAFF
TRBJ1-1,-,TRBV5-6,CASSPTQQGAAFF
TRBJ1-1,-,TRBV7-2,CASSLGGGARNTEAFF
TRBJ2-7,-,TRBV2,CASSEALRGQYF
TRBJ2-7,-,TRBV6-5,CASSYYEAGNNEQYF
TRBJ1-1,-,TRBV30,CALHSGGRSEAFF
TRBJ2-3,-,TRBV6-5,CASSYSIRGGTDTQYF